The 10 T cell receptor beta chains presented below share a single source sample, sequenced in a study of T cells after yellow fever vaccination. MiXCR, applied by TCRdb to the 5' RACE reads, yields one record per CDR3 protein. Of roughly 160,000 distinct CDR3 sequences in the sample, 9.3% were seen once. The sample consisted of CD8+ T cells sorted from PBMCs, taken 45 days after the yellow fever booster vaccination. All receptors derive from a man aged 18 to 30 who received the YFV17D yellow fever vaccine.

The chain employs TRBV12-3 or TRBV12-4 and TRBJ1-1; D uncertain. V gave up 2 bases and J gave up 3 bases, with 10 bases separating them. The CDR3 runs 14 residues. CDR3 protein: CASSLLIGDTEAFF. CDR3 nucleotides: TGTGCCAGCAGTTTATTGATCGGGGACACTGAAGCTTTCTTT.

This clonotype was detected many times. CDR3: CASSQGDSSSDEQFF. The CDR3 DNA follows: TGTGCCAGCAGCCAAGGGGACAGTAGTTCCGATGAGCAGTTCTTC. V gene TRBV4-2 combines with J gene TRBJ2-1, with 7 positions matching TRBD1. The CDR3 has 15 residues. CDR1 LGHNA and CDR2 YNFKEQ come from the germline V gene. The trim removed 1 base at V and 8 bases at J, leaving 8 bases unmatched.

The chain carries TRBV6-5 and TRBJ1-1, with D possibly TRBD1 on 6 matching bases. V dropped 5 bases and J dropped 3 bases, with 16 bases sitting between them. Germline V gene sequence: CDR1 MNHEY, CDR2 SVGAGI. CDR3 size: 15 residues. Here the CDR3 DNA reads TGTGCCAGCAGTAATACAGGGAGATGGGACACTGAAGCTTTCTTT. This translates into CASSNTGRWDTEAFF.

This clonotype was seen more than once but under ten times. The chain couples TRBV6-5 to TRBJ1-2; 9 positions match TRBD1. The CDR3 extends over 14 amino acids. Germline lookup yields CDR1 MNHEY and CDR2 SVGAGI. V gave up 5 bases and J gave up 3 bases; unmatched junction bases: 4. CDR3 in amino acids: CASSLRQGDYGYTF. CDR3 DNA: TGTGCCAGCAGTCTACGACAGGGGGACTATGGCTACACCTTC.

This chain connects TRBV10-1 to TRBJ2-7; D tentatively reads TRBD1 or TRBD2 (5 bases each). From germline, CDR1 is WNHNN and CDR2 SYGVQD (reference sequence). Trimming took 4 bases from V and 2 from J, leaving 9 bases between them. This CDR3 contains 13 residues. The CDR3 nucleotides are TGCGCCAGCAGTGGTCAGGGAGCCTACGAGCAGTACGTC. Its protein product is CASSGQGAYEQYV.

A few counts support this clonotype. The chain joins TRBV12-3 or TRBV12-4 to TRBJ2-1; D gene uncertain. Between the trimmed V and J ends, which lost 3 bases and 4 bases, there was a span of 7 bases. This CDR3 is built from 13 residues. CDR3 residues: CASSLAEYNEQFF. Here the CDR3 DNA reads TGTGCCAGCAGTTTGGCAGAATACAATGAGCAGTTCTTC.

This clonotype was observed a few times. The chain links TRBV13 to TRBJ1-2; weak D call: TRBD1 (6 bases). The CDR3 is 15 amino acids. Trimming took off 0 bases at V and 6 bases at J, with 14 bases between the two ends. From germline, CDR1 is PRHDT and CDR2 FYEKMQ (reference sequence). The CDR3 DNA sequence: TGTGCCAGCAGCTTAGGCATAGGGGGTTTGGATGGCTACACCTTC. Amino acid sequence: CASSLGIGGLDGYTF. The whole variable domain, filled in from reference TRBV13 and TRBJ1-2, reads AAGVIQSPRHLIKEKRETATLKCYPIPRHDTVYWYQQGPGQDPQFLISFYEKMQSDKGSIPDRFSAQQFSDYHSELNMSSLELGDSALYFCASSLGIGGLDGYTFGSGTRLTVV.

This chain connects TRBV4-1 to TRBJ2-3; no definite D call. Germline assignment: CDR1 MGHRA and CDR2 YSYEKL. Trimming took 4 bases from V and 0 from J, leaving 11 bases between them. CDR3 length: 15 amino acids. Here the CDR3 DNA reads TGCGCCAGCAGCCGCTTAACGGACAGCACAGATACGCAGTATTTT. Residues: CASSRLTDSTDTQYF.

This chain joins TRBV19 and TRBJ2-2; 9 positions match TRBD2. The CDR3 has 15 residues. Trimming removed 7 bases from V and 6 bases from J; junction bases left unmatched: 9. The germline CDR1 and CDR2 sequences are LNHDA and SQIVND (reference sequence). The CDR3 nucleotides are TGTGCCAGTATGAAGCGGGGGGTCAGGCCCGGGGAGCTGTTTTTT. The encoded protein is CASMKRGVRPGELFF.

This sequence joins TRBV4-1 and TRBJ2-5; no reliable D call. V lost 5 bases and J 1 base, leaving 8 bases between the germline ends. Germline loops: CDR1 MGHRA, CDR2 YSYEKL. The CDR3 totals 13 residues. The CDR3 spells CASSSRAQETQYF. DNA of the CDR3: TGCGCCAGCAGCTCCCGGGCCCAAGAGACCCAGTACTTC.